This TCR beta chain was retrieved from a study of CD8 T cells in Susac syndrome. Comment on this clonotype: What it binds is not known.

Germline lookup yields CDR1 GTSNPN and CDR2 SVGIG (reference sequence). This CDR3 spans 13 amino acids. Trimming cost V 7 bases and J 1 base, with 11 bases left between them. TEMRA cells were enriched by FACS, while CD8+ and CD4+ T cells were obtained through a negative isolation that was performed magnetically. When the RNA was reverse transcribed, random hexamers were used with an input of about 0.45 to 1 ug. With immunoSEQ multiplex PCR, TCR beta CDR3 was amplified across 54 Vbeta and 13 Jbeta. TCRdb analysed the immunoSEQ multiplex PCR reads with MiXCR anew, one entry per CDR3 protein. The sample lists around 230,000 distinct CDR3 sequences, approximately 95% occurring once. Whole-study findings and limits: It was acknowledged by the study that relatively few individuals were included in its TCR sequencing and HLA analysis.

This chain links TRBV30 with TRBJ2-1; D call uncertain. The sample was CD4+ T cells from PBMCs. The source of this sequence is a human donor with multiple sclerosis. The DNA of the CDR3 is TGTGCCTCCCCCCTCGGGTCCTACAATGAGCAGTTCTTC. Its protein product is CASPLGSYNEQFF.